A single sample gave rise to the 24 T cell receptor beta chains below, sequenced in a study of identifying expanded T cells in peripheral blood. Here immunoSEQ multiplex PCR was the method, and the copy in TCRdb shows in-frame clones only, minus some. This sample has some 90,000 clones; around 87% occur once, and the top ten carry about 5.6%. Sequencing used blood. Receptor source: a person aged 18 to 70 in good health.

This chain connects TRBV14 to TRBJ2-7; D is unclear. The CDR3 consists of 17 residues. Trimming took off 0 bases at V and 0 bases at J, with 15 bases between the two ends. CDR1 is SGHDN, CDR2 FVKESK, per germline. The CDR3 region is CASSQDMGSTASYEQYF. CDR3 bases: TGTGCCAGCAGCCAAGATATGGGTAGTACGGCCTCCTACGAGCAGTACTTC.

The V gene is TRBV7-8, the J gene TRBJ2-2, with D possibly matching TRBD2 (5 bases). CDR1 is SGHVS and CDR2 is FQNEAQ in the germline V gene. Trimming removed 5 bases from V and 6 bases from J, with 10 bases in between. The CDR3 runs to 13 residues. Here the CDR3 reads CASSPGLSGELFF. The CDR3 nucleotides read TGTGCCAGCAGCCCAGGACTCTCCGGGGAGCTGTTTTTT.

This clone was detected once. The chain recombines TRBV2 with TRBJ1-2; TRBD1 agrees at 8 bases. Trimming removed 8 bases from V and 8 bases from J; junction bases left unmatched: 10. Germline CDR1 reads SNHLY; CDR2 reads FYNNEI. The CDR3 spans 13 residues. The CDR3 nucleotides are TGTGCCAGCGTGCCAGGACAGGGCGGCGGCTACACCTTC. Translated, it gives CASVPGQGGGYTF.

This chain links TRBV7-8 with TRBJ2-5; D perhaps matches TRBD2 (7 bases). The CDR3 extends over 17 amino acids. Germline assignment: CDR1 SGHVS and CDR2 FQNEAQ. Between the trimmed V and J ends, which lost 1 base and 1 base, there was a span of 16 bases. The CDR3 spells CASSLVLAGATQETQYF. The CDR3 DNA sequence: TGTGCCAGCAGCTTAGTTTTGGCGGGGGCAACCCAAGAGACCCAGTACTTC.

This chain connects TRBV9 to TRBJ2-1; TRBD2 agrees at 10 bases. V was pared by 0 bases and J by 1 base, with 10 bases of the junction left unmatched. Per the germline V gene, CDR1 is SGDLS and CDR2 is YYNGEE. The CDR3 covers 19 residues. CDR3 residues: CASSVGSGGALGSYNEQFF. The CDR3 region has the DNA TGTGCCAGCAGCGTAGGGAGCGGGGGGGCTTTAGGGTCCTACAATGAGCAGTTCTTC.

The V call is TRBV5-5, the J call TRBJ2-5; tentatively, D is TRBD1 (6 bases). From germline, CDR1 is SGHKS and CDR2 YYEKEE (reference sequence). V was clipped by 1 base and J by 4 bases, with 17 bases between them. This CDR3 spans 16 amino acids. In DNA, the CDR3 is TGTGCCAGCAGCTTGCTGGGACACCAAAACGCAGAGACCCAGTACTTC. Protein sequence: CASSLLGHQNAETQYF.

The chain is built from TRBV11-2 and TRBJ1-3, with D hard to call. V lost 7 bases, J lost 4 bases, and 17 bases lay in between. Germline V gives CDR1 SGHAT, CDR2 FQNNGV. There are 15 residues in the CDR3. The DNA of the CDR3 is TGTGCCAGCACCCAGGACGGAGGGTTCGGAAACACCATATATTTT. The encoded protein is CASTQDGGFGNTIYF.

The chain joins TRBV5-1 to TRBJ2-1; TRBD2 aligns across 8 bases. CDR1 and CDR2 (germline): SGHRS, YFSETQ. V gave up 0 bases and J gave up 8 bases; unmatched junction bases: 7. This CDR3 is 15 amino acids long. The CDR3 DNA reads TGCGCCAGCAGCTTGGGCGGGGGGAGTATATATGAGCAGTTCTTC. It encodes CASSLGGGSIYEQFF.

This clone was counted once. The chain is built from TRBV25-1 and TRBJ2-3; D is unresolved. V lost 4 bases to trimming and J lost 0 bases, with 11 bases between them. The CDR3 length is 15 residues. Germline V lookup: CDR1 MGHDK, CDR2 SYGVNS. CDR3 bases: TGTGCCAGCAGTGGTATAACAGCTAGCACAGATACGCAGTATTTT. Amino acids: CASSGITASTDTQYF.

This clone was seen a few times. The V call is TRBV4-1, the J call TRBJ1-1; 9 bases line up with TRBD1. CDR1 MGHRA and CDR2 YSYEKL come from the germline V gene. CDR3 length equals 18 residues. V lost 5 bases to trimming and J lost 1 base; unmatched junction nucleotides: 14. The CDR3, as DNA: TGCGCCAGCAGCGGCCGCTCCCGGGACAGGGATAGGAACACTGAAGCTTTCTTT. Translation: CASSGRSRDRDRNTEAFF.

The J gene is TRBJ2-3, the V gene TRBV11-1; tentatively, D is TRBD1 (6 bases). Germline CDR1 and CDR2: SGHAT and FQDESV (reference sequence). V gave up 9 bases and J gave up 5 bases, with 15 bases separating them. The CDR3 is made up of 13 amino acids. The CDR3 reads CASRQAPGDTQYF. CDR3 coding DNA: TGTGCCAGTAGACAGGCCCCCGGAGATACGCAGTATTTT. The variable domain in full, completed from reference TRBV11-1 and TRBJ2-3, reads EAEVAQSPRYKITEKSQAVAFWCDPISGHATLYWYRQILGQGPELLVQFQDESVVDDSQLPKDRFSAERLKGVDSTLKIQPAELGDSAMYLCASRQAPGDTQYFGPGTRLTVL.

The J gene is TRBJ2-1, the V gene TRBV19, with 8 bases lining up with TRBD1. The CDR3 consists of 14 residues. Germline V gene lookup returns CDR1 LNHDA and CDR2 SQIVND (reference sequence). V dropped 5 bases and J dropped 5; count of bases not matched to a gene: 5. CDR3 residues: CASSVRGLNNEQFF. The CDR3 DNA follows: TGTGCCAGTAGTGTCAGGGGGCTTAACAATGAGCAGTTCTTC.

The chain couples TRBV28 to TRBJ2-7, with D unclear. The V end was cut by 10 bases, the J end by 3 bases, with 7 bases between. The CDR3 has 10 residues. From germline, CDR1 is MDHEN and CDR2 SYDVKM. CDR3 region: CATENYEQYF. The CDR3 DNA is TGTGCCACCGAAAACTACGAGCAGTACTTC.

The chain recombines TRBV11-3 with TRBJ1-1; D is undetermined. The CDR3 sequence is 13 residues long. Germline V gene sequence: CDR1 SGHNT, CDR2 YENEEA. V dropped 4 bases and J dropped 8 bases, with 14 bases sitting between them. The DNA for the CDR3 is TGTGCCAGCAGCTCCCGAGCTAGTGGGGAAGCTTTCTTT. Amino acids: CASSSRASGEAFF.

CDR3 amino acids: CASSLGGNHQPQHF. CDR3 DNA: TGTGCCAGCAGCTTAGGGGGGAACCATCAGCCCCAGCATTTT. V gene TRBV7-9 combines with J gene TRBJ1-5; D is possibly TRBD1 (5 bases). Germline V gives CDR1 SEHNR, CDR2 FQNEAQ (reference sequence). The CDR3 spans 14 residues. The V and J ends lost 1 base and 5 bases respectively, with 9 bases between them. The whole variable domain, filled in from reference TRBV7-9 and TRBJ1-5, reads DTGVSQNPRHKITKRGQNVTFRCDPISEHNRLYWYRQTLGQGPEFLTYFQNEAQLEKSRLLSDRFSAERPKGSFSTLEIQRTEQGDSAMYLCASSLGGNHQPQHFGDGTRLSIL.

The V call is TRBV15, the J call TRBJ2-6; D possibly corresponds to TRBD1 (5 bases). Germline values: CDR1 LNHNV, CDR2 YYDKDF (reference sequence). This CDR3 has 14 residues. V dropped 5 bases and J dropped 4 bases, with 9 bases sitting between them. CDR3 region: CATSGTGGANVLTF. The CDR3 region has the DNA TGTGCCACCAGCGGAACAGGAGGGGCCAACGTCCTGACTTTC. The whole variable domain, filled in from reference TRBV15 and TRBJ2-6, reads DAMVIQNPRYQVTQFGKPVTLSCSQTLNHNVMYWYQQKSSQAPKLLFHYYDKDFNNEADTPDNFQSRRPNTSFCFLDIRSPGLGDTAMYLCATSGTGGANVLTFGAGSRLTVL.

The chain uses TRBV6-1 and TRBJ1-6; D is unresolved. Germline CDR1 is MNHNS and CDR2 is SASEGT. The CDR3 length is 20 residues. The V gene lost 0 bases and the J gene lost 10 bases, with 28 bases spanning the gap. CDR3 sequence reads: CASSEALPALHGQRRSPLHF. The CDR3 coding sequence is TGTGCCAGCAGTGAAGCGCTTCCGGCACTACACGGCCAACGGCGATCACCCCTCCACTTT.

The chain has TRBV5-6 and TRBJ2-3; D gene ambiguous. The V and J ends lost 0 bases and 2 bases respectively, with 19 bases between them. The germline gives CDR1 SGHDT, CDR2 YYEEEE. The CDR3 loop spans 18 amino acids. For the CDR3, the DNA is TGTGCCAGCAGCTTGGGGTTGTTAGGTCTAAGGGCCACAGATACGCAGTATTTT. Protein product: CASSLGLLGLRATDTQYF.

CDR3 nucleotides: TGTGCCAGCAGCTTATTCGCGAACACTGAAGCTTTCTTT. Translating gives CASSLFANTEAFF. The V gene is TRBV11-3, the J gene TRBJ1-1; D gene ambiguous. Germline lookup yields CDR1 SGHNT and CDR2 YENEEA. This CDR3 comprises 13 residues. The V end was cut by 2 bases, the J end by 1 base, with 5 bases between.

The chain carries TRBV6-1 and TRBJ1-6; a possible D gene is TRBD1 (5 bases). Trimming took off 4 bases at V and 10 bases at J, with 26 bases between the two ends. Per germline, CDR1 MNHNS and CDR2 SASEGT. CDR3 length equals 18 residues. In DNA, the CDR3 is TGTGCCAGCAGTGCATCCCTTACAAATTCCCAGGGACGCTCACCCCTCCACTTT. It translates to CASSASLTNSQGRSPLHF.

This clone is labeled medium-sized. The CDR3 DNA reads as TGTGCCAGCAGCTTGGGGCAGGGGATGGCTAACTATGGCTACACCTTC. Amino acid sequence: CASSLGQGMANYGYTF. The chain couples TRBV7-2 to TRBJ1-2; TRBD1 is a possible D gene (6 bases). Germline V gene lookup returns CDR1 SGHTA and CDR2 FQGNSA. V dropped 3 bases and J dropped 0 bases, with 14 bases sitting between them. The CDR3 has 16 residues.

This chain joins TRBV7-2 and TRBJ1-2; a weak D match, TRBD1 (6 bases). Germline V gene data show CDR1 as SGHTA and CDR2 as FQGNSA. The V and J ends lost 0 bases and 8 bases respectively, with 19 bases between them. CDR3 size: 16 residues. The DNA of the CDR3 is TGTGCCAGCAGCTTAGCGGTTGTTGTCCAGGGACAAGGCTACACCTTC. It translates to CASSLAVVVQGQGYTF.

The rearrangement joins TRBV28 to TRBJ1-4; D is undetermined. Germline loops: CDR1 MDHEN, CDR2 SYDVKM. V was pared by 5 bases and J by 8 bases, with 18 bases between. The CDR3 has 15 amino acids. The CDR3 is CASSPQVALGEKLFF. The CDR3 coding sequence is TGTGCCAGCAGTCCTCAGGTAGCCTTGGGGGAAAAACTGTTTTTT. Complete variable domain (other parts from reference TRBV28 and TRBJ1-4): DVKVTQSSRYLVKRTGEKVFLECVQDMDHENMFWYRQDPGLGLRLIYFSYDVKMKEKGDIPEGYSVSREKKERFSLILESASTNQTSMYLCASSPQVALGEKLFFGSGTQLSVL.

The chain joins TRBV6-5 to TRBJ1-6; no firm D call. The CDR3 totals 14 residues. V was clipped by 2 bases and J by 8 bases, with 10 bases between them. Germline-derived CDR1 and CDR2 are MNHEY and SVGAGI. Written as DNA, the CDR3 is TGTGCCAGCAGTTACAATATCCTTCATTCACCCCTCCACTTT. Translation: CASSYNILHSPLHF.